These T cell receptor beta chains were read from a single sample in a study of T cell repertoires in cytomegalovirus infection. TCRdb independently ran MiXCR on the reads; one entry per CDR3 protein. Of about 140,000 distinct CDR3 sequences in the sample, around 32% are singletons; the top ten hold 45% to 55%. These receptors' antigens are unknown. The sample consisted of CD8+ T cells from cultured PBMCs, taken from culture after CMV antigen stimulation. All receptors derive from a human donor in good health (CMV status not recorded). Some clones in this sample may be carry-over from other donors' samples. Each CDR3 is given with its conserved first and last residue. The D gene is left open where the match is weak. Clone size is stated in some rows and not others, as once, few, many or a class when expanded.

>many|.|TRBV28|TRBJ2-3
CASSPRLGTDTQYF
TGTGCCAGCAGCCCGAGACTCGGCACAGATACGCAGTATTTT
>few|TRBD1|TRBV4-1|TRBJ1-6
CASSQTPQGTPLHF
TGCGCCAGCAGCCAAACCCCACAGGGGACACCCCTCCACTTT
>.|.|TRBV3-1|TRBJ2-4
CASSEGGNKNIQYF
TGTGCCAGCAGCGAGGGCGGAAACAAAAACATTCAGTACTTC
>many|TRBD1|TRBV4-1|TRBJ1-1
CASSQRTGGSPEAFF
TGCGCCAGCAGCCAACGGACAGGGGGCAGCCCTGAAGCTTTCTTT
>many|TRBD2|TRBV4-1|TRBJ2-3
CASSQGALLAGGPTDTQYF
TGCGCCAGCAGCCAAGGGGCCCTACTAGCGGGGGGCCCCACAGATACGCAGTATTTT
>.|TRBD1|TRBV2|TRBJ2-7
CASSEPDRFYEQYF
TGTGCCAGCAGTGAGCCGGACAGGTTCTACGAGCAGTACTTC
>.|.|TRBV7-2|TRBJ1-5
CASSLEAGWDNQPEHF
TGTGCCAGCAGCTTAGAGGCAGGGTGGGACAATCAGCCCGAGCATTTT
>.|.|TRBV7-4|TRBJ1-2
CASSYNIRNGYTF
TGTGCCAGCAGCTATAATATCAGGAACGGCTACACCTTC
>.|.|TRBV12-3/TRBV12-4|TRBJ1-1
CASRVYPLDTEAFF
TGTGCCAGCAGGGTCTACCCCTTAGACACTGAAGCTTTCTTT
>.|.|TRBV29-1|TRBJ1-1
CSVEDRDKMNTEAFF
TGCAGCGTTGAAGATCGGGACAAAATGAACACTGAAGCTTTCTTT
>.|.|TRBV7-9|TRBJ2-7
CASSSTGTPSYEQYF
TGTGCCAGCAGCTCTACCGGGACACCTTCCTACGAGCAGTACTTC
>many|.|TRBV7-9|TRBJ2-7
CASSHRNRGYEQYF
TGTGCCAGCAGCCACAGGAATAGGGGCTACGAGCAGTACTTC
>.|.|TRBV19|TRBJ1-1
CASSLTGIPNTEAFF
TGTGCCAGTAGTCTCACCGGGATCCCAAACACTGAAGCTTTCTTT
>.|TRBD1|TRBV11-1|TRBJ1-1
CASSLRQGTEAFF
TGTGCCAGCAGCCTAAGACAGGGCACTGAAGCTTTCTTT
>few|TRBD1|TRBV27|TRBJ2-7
CASSLGTGAAYEQYF
TGTGCCAGCAGTTTAGGGACAGGGGCCGCCTACGAGCAGTACTTC
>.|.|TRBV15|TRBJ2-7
CATSTGGDVWGPYEQYF
TGTGCCACCAGCACCGGGGGCGATGTTTGGGGACCCTACGAGCAGTACTTC
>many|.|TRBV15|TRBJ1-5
CATYDSGPGEKSLQPQHF
TGTGCCACCTACGATTCCGGGCCGGGGGAGAAAAGTCTTCAGCCCCAGCATTTT
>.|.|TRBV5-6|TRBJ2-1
CASTPLGDTNEQFF
TGTGCCAGCACCCCGCTCGGGGATACGAATGAGCAGTTCTTC
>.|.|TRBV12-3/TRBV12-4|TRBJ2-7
CASSSGGGGEQYF
TGTGCCAGCAGTTCTGGGGGGGGCGGCGAGCAGTACTTC
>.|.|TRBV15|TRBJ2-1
CATSRDLGQSSYNEQFF
TGTGCCACCAGCAGAGATTTAGGACAGAGCTCCTACAATGAGCAGTTCTTC
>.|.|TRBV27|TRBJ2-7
CASSLFTGTLYEQYF
TGTGCCAGCAGTTTATTTACCGGGACATTGTACGAGCAGTACTTC
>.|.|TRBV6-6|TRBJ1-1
CASSLSTGLNTEAFF
TGTGCCAGCAGTCTCTCTACAGGGCTGAACACTGAAGCTTTCTTT
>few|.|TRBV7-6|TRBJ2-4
CASSPATGALAKNIQYF
TGTGCCAGCAGCCCCGCGACTGGCGCCCTAGCCAAAAACATTCAGTACTTC
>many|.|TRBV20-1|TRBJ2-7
CSAYQANSYEQYF
TGCAGTGCGTACCAGGCGAACTCCTACGAGCAGTACTTC
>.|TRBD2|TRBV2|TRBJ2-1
CATLGAGGDNEQFF
TGTGCCACCCTAGGCGCGGGGGGGGATAATGAGCAGTTCTTC
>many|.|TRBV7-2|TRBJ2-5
CASSLGGGAGETQYF
TGTGCCAGCAGCTTAGGAGGGGGAGCGGGGGAGACCCAGTACTTC
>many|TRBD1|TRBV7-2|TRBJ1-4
CASSLRPGQSNEKLFF
TGTGCCAGCAGCTTACGCCCGGGACAGAGTAATGAAAAACTGTTTTTT
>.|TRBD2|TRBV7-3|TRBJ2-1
CASSAPGLAGANNEQFF
TGTGCCAGCAGCGCCCCGGGACTAGCGGGGGCCAACAATGAGCAGTTCTTC
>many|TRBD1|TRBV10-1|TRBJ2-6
CASGTGGDGANVLTF
TGCGCCAGCGGGACAGGGGGCGACGGGGCCAACGTCCTGACTTTC
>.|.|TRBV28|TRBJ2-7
CASSLLGSDYEQYF
TGTGCCAGCAGTTTATTAGGATCCGACTACGAGCAGTACTTC
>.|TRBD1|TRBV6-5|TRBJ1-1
CASSYSVGQGSTEAFF
TGTGCCAGCAGTTACTCGGTGGGACAGGGAAGTACTGAAGCTTTCTTT
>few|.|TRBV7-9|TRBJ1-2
CASSPGQDLLWGYTF
TGTGCCAGCAGTCCGGGACAAGACCTCCTATGGGGCTACACCTTC
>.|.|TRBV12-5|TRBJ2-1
CASKGGTYNEQFF
TGTGCTAGTAAGGGGGGGACCTACAATGAGCAGTTCTTC
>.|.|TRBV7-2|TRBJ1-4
CASSLVTMTQRDEKLFF
TGTGCCAGCAGCTTAGTAACGATGACACAGCGGGATGAAAAACTGTTTTTT
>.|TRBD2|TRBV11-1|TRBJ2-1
CASSLPLAGGHNEQFF
TGTGCCAGCAGCTTACCCCTAGCGGGGGGACACAATGAGCAGTTCTTC
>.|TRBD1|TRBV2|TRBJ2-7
CASNEALPRQGSYEQYF
TGTGCCAGCAATGAAGCGCTTCCGAGACAGGGGTCGTACGAGCAGTACTTC
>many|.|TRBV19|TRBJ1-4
CASSMNEAKKLFF
TGTGCCAGTAGTATGAATGAAGCGAAAAAACTGTTTTTT